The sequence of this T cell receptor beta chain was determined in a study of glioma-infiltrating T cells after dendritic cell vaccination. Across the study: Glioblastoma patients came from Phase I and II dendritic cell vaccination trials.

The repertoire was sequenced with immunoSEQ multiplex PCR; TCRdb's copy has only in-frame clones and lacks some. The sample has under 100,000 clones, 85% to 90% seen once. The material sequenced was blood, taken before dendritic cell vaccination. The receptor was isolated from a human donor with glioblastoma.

The CDR3 DNA reads TGTGCCAGCAGTTGGGCAGGGGAAGATCAGCCCCAGCATTTT. Translation gives CASSWAGEDQPQHF. V usage is TRBV27 and J usage is TRBJ1-5; possibly TRBD1 for D (6 bases). V dropped 4 bases and J dropped 5 bases, with 12 bases sitting between them. CDR1 is MNHEY and CDR2 is SMNVEV in the germline V gene (reference sequence). This CDR3 spans 14 amino acids.